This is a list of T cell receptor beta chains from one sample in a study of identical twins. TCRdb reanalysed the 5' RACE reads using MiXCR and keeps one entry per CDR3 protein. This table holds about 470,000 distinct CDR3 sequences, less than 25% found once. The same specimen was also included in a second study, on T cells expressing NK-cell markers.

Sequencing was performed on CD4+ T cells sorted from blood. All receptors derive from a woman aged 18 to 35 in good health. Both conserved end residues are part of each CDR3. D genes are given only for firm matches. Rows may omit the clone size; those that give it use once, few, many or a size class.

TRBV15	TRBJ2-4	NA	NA	TGTGCCACGACCTCGGGTTCCAAAAACATTCAGTACTTC	CATTSGSKNIQYF
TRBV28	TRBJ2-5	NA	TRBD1	TGTGCCAGCAGTGACAGGGGTGGGGAGACCCAGTACTTC	CASSDRGGETQYF
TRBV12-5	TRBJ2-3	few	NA	TGTGCTAGTGGTCTCGGACAGTCCACAGATACGCAGTATTTT	CASGLGQSTDTQYF
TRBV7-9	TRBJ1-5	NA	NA	TGTGCCAGCAGCTCCGGGCCTTATCAGCCCCAGCATTTT	CASSSGPYQPQHF
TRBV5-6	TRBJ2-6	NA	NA	TGTGCCAGCATCCCAATCCGGGATTACAACTCTGGGGCCAACGTCCTGACTTTC	CASIPIRDYNSGANVLTF
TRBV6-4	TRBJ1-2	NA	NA	TGTGCCAGCAGTGACACGCCGAAAGATGGCTACACCTTC	CASSDTPKDGYTF
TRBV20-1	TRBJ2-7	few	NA	TGCAGTGGCGGGCCTGAACCCTACGAGCAGTACTTC	CSGGPEPYEQYF
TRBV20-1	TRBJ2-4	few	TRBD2	TGCAGTGCTAGAGATGGGAGCGGGGGGGACCTAGCCAAAAACATTCAGTACTTC	CSARDGSGGDLAKNIQYF
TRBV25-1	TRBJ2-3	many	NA	TGTGCCAGCAGTGGGGACACAGATACGCAGTATTTT	CASSGDTDTQYF
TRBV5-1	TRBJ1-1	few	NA	TGCGCCAGCAGGCCACAGCTGAACACTGAAGCTTTCTTT	CASRPQLNTEAFF
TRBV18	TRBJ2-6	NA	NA	TGTGCCAGCTCCCCACAGGACTCTGGGGCCAACGTCCTGACTTTC	CASSPQDSGANVLTF
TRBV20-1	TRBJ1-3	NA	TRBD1	TGCAGTGCTAGACAGGGGGCTTCTGGAAACACCATATATTTT	CSARQGASGNTIYF
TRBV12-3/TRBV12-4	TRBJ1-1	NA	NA	TGTGCCAGCAGTTTATTTGTGCAGGTCGCTGAAGCTTTCTTT	CASSLFVQVAEAFF
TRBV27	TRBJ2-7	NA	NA	TGTGCCAGCAGCCTTGGGGTCCAGGGGACCTACGAGCAGTACTTC	CASSLGVQGTYEQYF
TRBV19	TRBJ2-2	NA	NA	TGTGCCAGTAGTATCGGGATAAATGCCTTGCAGGTCACCGGGGAGCTGTTTTTT	CASSIGINALQVTGELFF
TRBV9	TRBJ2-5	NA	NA	TGTGCCAGCAGGAAGTATTATAGGGGACAAGAGACCCAGTACTTC	CASRKYYRGQETQYF
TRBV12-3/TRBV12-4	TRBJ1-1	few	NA	TGTGCCAGCAGCCAGGGCCGAACGTTTAGTGGTGAAGCTTTCTTT	CASSQGRTFSGEAFF
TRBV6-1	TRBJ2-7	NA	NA	TGTGCCAGCAGTCCCACTAGCAAAAGCTCCTACGAGCAGTACTTC	CASSPTSKSSYEQYF
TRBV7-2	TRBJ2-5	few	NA	TGTGCCAGCAGCTTAGCGATTGGTTGGGGAGAGACCCAGTACTTC	CASSLAIGWGETQYF
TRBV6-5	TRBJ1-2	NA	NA	TGTGCCAGCAGTTACTCGAAAGGGTATCACTATGGCTACACCTTC	CASSYSKGYHYGYTF
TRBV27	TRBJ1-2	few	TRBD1	TGTGCCAGCAGACGATCTCCCGGGACAGGGCGCTATGGCTACACCTTC	CASRRSPGTGRYGYTF
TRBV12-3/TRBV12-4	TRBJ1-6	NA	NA	TGTGCCAGCAGTTTGTTGGGTGGGAAAAATTCACCCCTCCACTTT	CASSLLGGKNSPLHF
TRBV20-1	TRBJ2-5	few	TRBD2	TGCAGTGCTAGTTTGGCTAGCGGTAACCAAGAGACCCAGTACTTC	CSASLASGNQETQYF
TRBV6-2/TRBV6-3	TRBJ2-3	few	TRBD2	TGTGCCAGCAAGGGACTAGCGGGATTCTATCAGTATTTT	CASKGLAGFYQYF
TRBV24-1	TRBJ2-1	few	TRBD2	TGTGCCACCGCCCCTGGGACTAGCGGGATCGGGGAGCAGTTCTTC	CATAPGTSGIGEQFF
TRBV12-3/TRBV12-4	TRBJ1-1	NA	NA	TGTGCCAGCAGCCGAACGACTCAGAACACTGAAGCTTTCTTT	CASSRTTQNTEAFF
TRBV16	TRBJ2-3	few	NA	TGTGCCAGCAGCTCGGCCCCAGATACGCAGTATTTT	CASSSAPDTQYF
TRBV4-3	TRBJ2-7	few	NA	TGCGCCAGCAGCCAAGAGTCAGGGAACGAGCAGTACTTC	CASSQESGNEQYF
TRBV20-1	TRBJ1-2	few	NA	TGCAGTGCCATACCCTTACACGCTCCCTCGAGGAGGGGCTACACCTTC	CSAIPLHAPSRRGYTF
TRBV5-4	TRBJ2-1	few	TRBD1	TGTGCCAGCAGCTTTGCCGGGACAGGGGTATTCAATGAGCAGTTCTTC	CASSFAGTGVFNEQFF
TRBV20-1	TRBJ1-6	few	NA	TGCAGTGCTAGAGAAGGGAATTCACCCCTCCACTTT	CSAREGNSPLHF
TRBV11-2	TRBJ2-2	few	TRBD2	TGTGCCAGCAGGCATTCCGGGACTAGCGGGGCCACGAACACCGGGGAGCTGTTTTTT	CASRHSGTSGATNTGELFF
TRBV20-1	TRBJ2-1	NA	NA	TGCAGTGCTAGAGTAAGTGTTGAGCAGTTCTTC	CSARVSVEQFF
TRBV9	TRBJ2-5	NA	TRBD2	TGTGCCAGCAGCCCCCGCCAGCGGGGATCGGAAGGGACCCAGTACTTC	CASSPRQRGSEGTQYF
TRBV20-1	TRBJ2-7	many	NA	TGCAGTGCTAGACGGGACTCCTACGAGCAGTACTTC	CSARRDSYEQYF